The present TCR beta chain was sequenced within a study of spatial heterogeneity in lung cancer. Study context: Patients with untreated early-stage non-small cell lung cancer, numbering some 68, were the donors. Median follow-up for sequenced PBMC samples was about two years after resection, when such samples existed.

This clonotype was counted at least ten times. The library protocol tagged each TCR cDNA with a unique molecular identifier. TCRdb re-called the 5' RACE reads through MiXCR, storing one row per CDR3 protein. This sample carries about 26,000 distinct CDR3 sequences, roughly 5.5% of them seen once, and the ten largest clones take 20% to 25%. Time point here: blood at routine non-recurrence follow-up after resection. The sequenced material consisted of unsorted whole RNA from tumor, nontumor lung or frozen PBMC. Trimming left V 2 bases short and J 8 bases short, with 7 bases between. The CDR3 contains 12 residues. Germline CDR1 is MNHEY and CDR2 is SVGEGT.

The chain uses TRBV6-2 or TRBV6-3 and TRBJ2-1; weak D call: TRBD1 (6 bases). The source was PBMCs, collected at follow-up. The sequence was obtained from a male donor with early-stage non-small cell lung cancer. The CDR3 DNA sequence: TGTGCCAGCAGTTACAAGGGGGATGAGCAGTTCTTC. Translating it yields CASSYKGDEQFF.